This T cell receptor beta chain was found in a study of T cell changes during pregnancy in multiple sclerosis. The CDR3 has 15 amino acids. The V end was cut by 7 bases, the J end by 0 bases, with 16 bases between. Per germline, CDR1 SNHLY and CDR2 FYNNEI. This clone showed up just once. TCRdb's table, derived via immunoSEQ multiplex PCR, lists solely in-frame clones and lacks some. The table shows 80,000 to 130,000 clones, with almost 95% occurring only once. Material: peripheral blood, obtained before pregnancy. This chain uses TRBV2 with TRBJ2-7, with TRBD2 as a possible D gene (6 bases). This TCR came from a female donor with multiple sclerosis, enrolled in a pregnancy study. CDR3 sequence: CASKRGGTSSYEQYF. The DNA of the CDR3 is TGTGCCAGCAAAAGAGGAGGGACCAGCTCCTACGAGCAGTACTTC.